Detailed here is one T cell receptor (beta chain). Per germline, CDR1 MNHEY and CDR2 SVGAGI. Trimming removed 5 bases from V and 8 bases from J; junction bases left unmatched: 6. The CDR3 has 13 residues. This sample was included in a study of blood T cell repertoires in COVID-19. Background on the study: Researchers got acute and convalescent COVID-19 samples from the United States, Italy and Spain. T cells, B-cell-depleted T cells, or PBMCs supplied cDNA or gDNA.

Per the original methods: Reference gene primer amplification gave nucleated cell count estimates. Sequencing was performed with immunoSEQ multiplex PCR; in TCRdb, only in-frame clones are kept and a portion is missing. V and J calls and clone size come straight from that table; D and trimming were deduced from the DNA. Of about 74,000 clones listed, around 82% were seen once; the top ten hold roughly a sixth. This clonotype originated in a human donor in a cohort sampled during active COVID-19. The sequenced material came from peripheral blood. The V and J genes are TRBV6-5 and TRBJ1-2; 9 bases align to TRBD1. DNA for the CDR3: TGTGCCAGCAGTCCAGGACAGGGGTTGGGCTACACCTTC. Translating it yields CASSPGQGLGYTF.